This passage covers 6 T cell receptor beta chains from one sample sequenced in a study of radiotherapy plus CTLA-4 blockade in lung cancer. Data came from immunoSEQ multiplex PCR; TCRdb stores just in-frame clones and leaves some out. The sample has roughly 54,000 clones, approximately 84% seen once. This specimen was peripheral blood, taken from a patient treated with radiotherapy plus ipilimumab. The receptors were sampled from a human donor with non-small cell lung cancer whose response to radiotherapy plus ipilimumab could not be evaluated.

This clone was seen only a few times. The chain carries TRBV27 and TRBJ2-7; D is unclear. V lost 2 bases and J lost 3, with 14 bases in between. This CDR3 is 15 amino acids long. CDR1 and CDR2 from the germline V gene are MNHEY and SMNVEV (reference sequence). In DNA form, the CDR3 reads TGTGCCAGCAGTTTACTGCCCCTAAGCGTCTACGAGCAGTACTTC. Encoded protein: CASSLLPLSVYEQYF.

The count of this clone is one. This chain connects TRBV28 to TRBJ2-5; 7 positions agree with TRBD1. The ends lost 6 bases at V and 2 bases at J; junction bases unmatched: 6. Germline V gene data show CDR1 as MDHEN and CDR2 as SYDVKM. The CDR3 runs 14 residues. This CDR3 is CASRAGTVQETQYF. The CDR3 region has the DNA TGTGCCAGCAGGGCCGGGACAGTTCAAGAGACCCAGTACTTC.

The rearrangement joins TRBV29-1 to TRBJ2-5, with 8 bases fitting TRBD2. Trimming took 6 bases from V and 5 from J; bases not matched to a gene: 5. Germline values: CDR1 SQVTM, CDR2 ANQGSEA. There are 12 residues in the CDR3. CDR3 sequence (DNA): TGCAGCGTGCTAGCGGGCGGGGAGACCCAGTACTTC. It encodes CSVLAGGETQYF.

The V call is TRBV2, the J call TRBJ1-3; D remains unclear. Per germline, CDR1 SNHLY and CDR2 FYNNEI. The CDR3 runs to 12 residues. Trimming left V 6 bases short and J 4 bases short, with 7 bases between. CDR3 bases: TGTGCCAGCAGGACTGAGGGAAACACCATATATTTT. Translation: CASRTEGNTIYF.

In DNA form, the CDR3 reads TGTGCCAGCAGTTTTTTGGGACAGGGGGAGTTCTTC. Translating gives CASSFLGQGEFF. The chain carries TRBV27 and TRBJ2-1; 11 nucleotides match TRBD1. The J segment lost 14 bases and the V segment lost 3 bases, leaving 3 bases of the junction unmatched. The CDR3 runs to 12 residues. Germline V gives CDR1 MNHEY, CDR2 SMNVEV (reference sequence).

The V call is TRBV9, the J call TRBJ2-7; D may be TRBD2 (6 bases). There are 14 residues in the CDR3. The germline V and J ends were trimmed by 3 bases and 2 bases, with 12 bases remaining between them. The germline gives CDR1 SGDLS, CDR2 YYNGEE. The CDR3 coding sequence is TGTGCCAGCAGCGCGCGACCGGGAGCCTACGAGCAGTACTTC. Its protein is CASSARPGAYEQYF.